This T cell receptor beta chain derives from a study of sequential checkpoint blockade in melanoma. Overall study: Arm A got nivolumab then ipilimumab; arm B the reverse, 1:1. After both sequences, patients received maintenance nivolumab.

This clone was picked up a small number of times. Within the sample, other DNA sequences also encode this same CDR3. There are 16 residues in the CDR3. Per the germline V gene, CDR1 is SGDLS and CDR2 is YYNGEE. V shed 0 bases, J shed 3 bases, and the junction held 8 bases outside the gene matches. Treatment indicated: randomized to nivolumab then ipilimumab (arm A) or the reverse (arm B). PBMC sorting kept live CD3+CD8+ cells without CD19 or CD56. Sequencing used immunoSEQ multiplex PCR; TCRdb keeps in-frame clones, though not all of them. The sample yields 35,000 to 50,000 clones, 86% seen once. Material: CD8+ T cells sorted from blood (inferred from file names), obtained from a patient given nivolumab and ipilimumab in sequence. The V call is TRBV9, the J call TRBJ1-2, with 7 bases identical to TRBD1. The TCR sequence derives from a human donor with melanoma. CDR3 sequence (DNA): TGTGCCAGCAGCGTAGAGGATAGCAGGGGGTACTATGGCTACACCTTC. As protein: CASSVEDSRGYYGYTF.